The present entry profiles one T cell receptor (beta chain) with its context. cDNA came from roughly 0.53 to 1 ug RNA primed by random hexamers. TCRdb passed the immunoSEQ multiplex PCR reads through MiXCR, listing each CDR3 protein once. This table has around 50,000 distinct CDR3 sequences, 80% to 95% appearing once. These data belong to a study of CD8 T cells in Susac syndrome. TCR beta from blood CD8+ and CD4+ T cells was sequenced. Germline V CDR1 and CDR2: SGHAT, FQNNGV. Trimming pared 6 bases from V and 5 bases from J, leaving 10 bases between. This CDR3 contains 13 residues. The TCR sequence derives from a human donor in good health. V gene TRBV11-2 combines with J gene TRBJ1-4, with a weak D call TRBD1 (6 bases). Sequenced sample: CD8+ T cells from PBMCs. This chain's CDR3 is CASSTGLNEKLFF. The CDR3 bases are TGTGCCAGCAGTACAGGGTTGAATGAAAAACTGTTTTTT.